This is a list of T cell receptor beta chains from one sample in a study of blood T cell repertoires in COVID-19. Generated by immunoSEQ multiplex PCR, the TCRdb table keeps only in-frame clones and is missing some. The table has 450,000 to 600,000 clones, roughly 87% seen once; the top ten hold about 0.65%. The sample taken for sequencing was PBMCs or T cells enriched from blood (not recorded which). The source is a woman aged 18-29 years who had recovered from COVID-19. Both conserved end residues are part of each CDR3. D genes are given only for firm matches. Rows may omit the clone size; those that give it use once, few, many or a size class.

-	TRBV5-1	-	TRBJ2-2	CASSLGSYTGELFF	TGCGCCAGCAGCTTGGGTTCTTACACCGGGGAGCTGTTTTTT
TRBD1	TRBV29-1	-	TRBJ2-3	CSVLGGGTDTQYF	TGCAGCGTTCTAGGGGGCGGAACAGATACGCAGTATTTT
TRBD1	TRBV2	-	TRBJ2-3	CASSVRTGKDTQYF	TGTGCCAGCAGTGTAAGGACAGGGAAGGATACGCAGTATTTT
TRBD2	TRBV7-2	-	TRBJ2-2	CASSFTSGGAGAGELFF	TGTGCCAGCAGCTTTACTAGCGGGGGGGCCGGGGCCGGGGAGCTGTTTTTT
-	TRBV4-1	once	TRBJ2-5	CASSQDEQGDLQETQYF	TGCGCCAGCAGCCAAGACGAGCAGGGGGACTTGCAAGAGACCCAGTACTTC
TRBD2	TRBV5-3	-	TRBJ2-3	CARSGGLAGGRDTQYF	TGTGCCAGAAGTGGCGGACTAGCGGGGGGGCGGGATACGCAGTATTTT
TRBD1	TRBV5-6	-	TRBJ1-4	CASSSYQLQGAEKLFF	TGTGCCAGCAGCTCCTACCAACTACAGGGGGCGGAAAAACTGTTTTTT
TRBD1	TRBV7-2	-	TRBJ1-2	CASSPDRAGYTF	TGTGCCAGCAGCCCAGACAGGGCTGGCTACACCTTC
TRBD2	TRBV2	-	TRBJ2-1	CASTGLAGGNEQFF	TGTGCCAGCACCGGACTAGCGGGGGGGAATGAGCAGTTCTTC
-	TRBV4-2	-	TRBJ1-1	CASTIKQGENTEAFF	TGTGCCAGCACCATTAAACAGGGAGAGAACACTGAAGCTTTCTTT
-	TRBV10-1	-	TRBJ2-1	CASSESRGAWNEQFF	TGCGCCAGCAGCGAGTCCCGGGGGGCCTGGAATGAGCAGTTCTTC
TRBD2	TRBV10-3	-	TRBJ2-1	CAISPQRGGEYNEQFF	TGTGCCATCAGCCCTCAGCGGGGGGGAGAGTACAATGAGCAGTTCTTC
-	TRBV28	many	TRBJ2-5	CASSFNSQETQYF	TGTGCCAGCAGTTTTAACAGCCAAGAGACCCAGTACTTC
TRBD1	TRBV3-1/TRBV3-2	-	TRBJ1-5	CASSQNRGQPQHF	TGTGCCAGCAGTCAAAACAGGGGACAGCCCCAGCATTTT
-	TRBV7-2	once	TRBJ1-2	CASSSGQLYGYTF	TGTGCCAGCAGTTCCGGACAGCTCTATGGCTACACCTTC
TRBD1	TRBV3-1/TRBV3-2	-	TRBJ2-1	CASSRGQGVQDEQFF	TGTGCCAGCAGCCGTGGACAGGGGGTCCAGGATGAGCAGTTCTTC
-	TRBV20-1	-	TRBJ1-1	CSAALNTEAFF	TGCAGTGCCGCCCTAAACACTGAAGCTTTCTTT
-	TRBV5-4	-	TRBJ2-3	CASSPWPAESTDTQYF	TGTGCCAGCAGCCCTTGGCCAGCGGAGAGCACAGATACGCAGTATTTT
-	TRBV12-5	-	TRBJ1-2	CDDSPGGYTF	TGTGACGACAGTCCCGGTGGCTACACCTTC
TRBD1	TRBV18	-	TRBJ1-4	CASSPSGTENEKLFF	TGTGCCAGCTCACCATCCGGGACAGAGAATGAAAAACTGTTTTTT
TRBD1	TRBV24-1	-	TRBJ1-2	CATQGQGPNYGYTF	TGTGCCACCCAAGGACAGGGGCCTAACTATGGCTACACCTTC
TRBD1	TRBV4-1	once	TRBJ1-1	CASSQEGGGQEAFF	TGCGCCAGCAGCCAAGAAGGAGGGGGACAGGAAGCTTTCTTT
TRBD1	TRBV7-7	-	TRBJ2-5	CASSLVGTGQETQYF	TGTGCCAGCAGCTTAGTCGGGACAGGCCAAGAGACCCAGTACTTC
-	TRBV6-4	-	TRBJ2-1	CASALQVNNEQFF	TGTGCCAGCGCCCTCCAGGTTAACAATGAGCAGTTCTTC
-	TRBV6-2/TRBV6-3	-	TRBJ1-1	CASSYSIVGAEAFF	TGTGCCAGCAGTTACTCGATTGTGGGGGCGGAAGCTTTCTTT
-	TRBV19	-	TRBJ1-6	CASSIDVVRGPYSPLHF	TGTGCCAGTAGTATAGACGTCGTAAGGGGTCCCTATTCACCCCTCCACTTT
-	TRBV13	once	TRBJ1-3	CASSLRGFGNTIYF	TGTGCCAGCAGCCTCAGGGGTTTCGGAAACACCATATATTTT
-	TRBV5-1	-	TRBJ1-5	CASSLEGREEQPQHF	TGCGCCAGCAGCTTGGAGGGCAGGGAGGAACAGCCCCAGCATTTT
-	TRBV2	-	TRBJ1-1	CASSDNSRGPEAFF	TGTGCCAGCAGTGATAACAGCAGGGGTCCGGAAGCTTTCTTT
-	TRBV12-5	-	TRBJ1-2	CASGLVPTPYGYTF	TGTGCTAGTGGTTTGGTACCGACACCCTATGGCTACACCTTC
TRBD1	TRBV10-3	-	TRBJ1-5	CATRTGWVGNQPQHF	TGTGCCACCAGGACAGGGTGGGTAGGCAATCAGCCCCAGCATTTT
-	TRBV11-2	-	TRBJ2-6	CASSLGTGPSGANVLTF	TGTGCCAGCAGCTTAGGCACAGGGCCCTCTGGGGCCAACGTCCTGACTTTC
-	TRBV3-1/TRBV3-2	-	TRBJ2-1	CASSQDRGNEQFF	TGTGCCAGCAGCCAAGATCGAGGCAATGAGCAGTTCTTC
-	TRBV7-9	-	TRBJ1-1	CASSPGPTVAFF	TGTGCCAGCAGCCCAGGCCCGACAGTGGCTTTCTTT
TRBD2	TRBV2	-	TRBJ2-3	CASLAGDTDTQYF	TGTGCCAGCCTAGCGGGGGACACAGATACGCAGTATTTT